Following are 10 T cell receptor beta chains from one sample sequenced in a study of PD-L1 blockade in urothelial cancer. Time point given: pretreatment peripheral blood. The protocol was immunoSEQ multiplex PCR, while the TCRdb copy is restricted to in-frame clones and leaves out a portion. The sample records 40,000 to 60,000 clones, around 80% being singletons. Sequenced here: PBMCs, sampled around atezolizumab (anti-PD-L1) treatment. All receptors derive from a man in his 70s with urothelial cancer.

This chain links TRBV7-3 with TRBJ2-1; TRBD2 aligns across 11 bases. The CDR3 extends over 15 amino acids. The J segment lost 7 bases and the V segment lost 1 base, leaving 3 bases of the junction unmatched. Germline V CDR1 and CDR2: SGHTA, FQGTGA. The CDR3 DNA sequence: TGTGCCAGCAGCTTAATAGCGGGAGGGCTGAATGAGCAGTTCTTC. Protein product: CASSLIAGGLNEQFF.

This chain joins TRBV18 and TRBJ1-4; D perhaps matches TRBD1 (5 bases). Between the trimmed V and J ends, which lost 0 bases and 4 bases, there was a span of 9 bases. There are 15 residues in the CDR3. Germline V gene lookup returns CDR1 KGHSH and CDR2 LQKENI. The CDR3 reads CASSPPGQVNEKLFF. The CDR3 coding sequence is TGTGCCAGCTCACCACCGGGGCAGGTTAATGAAAAACTGTTTTTT.

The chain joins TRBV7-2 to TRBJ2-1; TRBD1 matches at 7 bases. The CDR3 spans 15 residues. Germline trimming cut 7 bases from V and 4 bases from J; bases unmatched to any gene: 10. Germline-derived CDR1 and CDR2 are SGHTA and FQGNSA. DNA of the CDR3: TGTGCCAGCAAAAAGGAGCAGGGGGTGTACAATGAGCAGTTCTTC. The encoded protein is CASKKEQGVYNEQFF.

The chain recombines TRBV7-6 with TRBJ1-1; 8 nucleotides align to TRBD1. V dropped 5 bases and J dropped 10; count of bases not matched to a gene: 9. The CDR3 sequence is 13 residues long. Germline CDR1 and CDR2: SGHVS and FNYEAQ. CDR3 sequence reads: CASSTGQVYGAFF. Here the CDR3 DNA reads TGTGCCAGCAGCACGGGACAGGTTTATGGAGCTTTCTTT.

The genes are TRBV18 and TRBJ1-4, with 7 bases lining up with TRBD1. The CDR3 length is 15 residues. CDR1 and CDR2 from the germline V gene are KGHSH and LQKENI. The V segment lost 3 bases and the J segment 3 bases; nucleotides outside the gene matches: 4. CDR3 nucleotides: TGTGCCAGCTCACCTTCTGGGACAGCTAATGAAAAACTGTTTTTT. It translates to CASSPSGTANEKLFF. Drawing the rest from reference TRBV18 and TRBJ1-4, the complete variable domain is NAGVMQNPRHLVRRRGQEARLRCSPMKGHSHVYWYRQLPEEGLKFMVYLQKENIIDESGMPKERFSAEFPKEGPSILRIQQVVRGDSAAYFCASSPSGTANEKLFFGSGTQLSVL.

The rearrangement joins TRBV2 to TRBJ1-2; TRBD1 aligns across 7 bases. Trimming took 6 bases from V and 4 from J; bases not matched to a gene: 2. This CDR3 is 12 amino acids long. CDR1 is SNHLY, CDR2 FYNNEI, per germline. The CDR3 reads CASRGQLYGYTF. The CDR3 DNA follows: TGTGCCAGCAGGGGACAGCTCTATGGCTACACCTTC.

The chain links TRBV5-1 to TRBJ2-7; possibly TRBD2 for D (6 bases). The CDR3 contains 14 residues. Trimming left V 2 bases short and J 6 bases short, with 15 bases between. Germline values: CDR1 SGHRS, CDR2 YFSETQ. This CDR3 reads CASSLGGRSGEQYF. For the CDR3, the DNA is TGCGCCAGCAGCTTAGGAGGGCGATCAGGCGAGCAGTACTTC.

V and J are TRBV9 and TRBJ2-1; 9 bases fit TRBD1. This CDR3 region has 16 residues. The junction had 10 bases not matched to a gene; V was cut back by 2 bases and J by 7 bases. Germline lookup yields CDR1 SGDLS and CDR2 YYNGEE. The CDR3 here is CASSVSWGQGGNEQFF. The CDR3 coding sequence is TGTGCCAGCAGCGTGAGTTGGGGACAGGGAGGGAATGAGCAGTTCTTC.

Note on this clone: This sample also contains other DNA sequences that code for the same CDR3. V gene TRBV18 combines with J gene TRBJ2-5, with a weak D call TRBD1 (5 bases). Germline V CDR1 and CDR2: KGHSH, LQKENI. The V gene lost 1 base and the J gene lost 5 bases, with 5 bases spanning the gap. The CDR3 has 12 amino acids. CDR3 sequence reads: CASSPQGETQYF. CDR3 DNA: TGTGCCAGCTCACCACAGGGGGAGACCCAGTACTTC. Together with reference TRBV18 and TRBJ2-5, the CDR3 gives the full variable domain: NAGVMQNPRHLVRRRGQEARLRCSPMKGHSHVYWYRQLPEEGLKFMVYLQKENIIDESGMPKERFSAEFPKEGPSILRIQQVVRGDSAAYFCASSPQGETQYFGPGTRLLVL.

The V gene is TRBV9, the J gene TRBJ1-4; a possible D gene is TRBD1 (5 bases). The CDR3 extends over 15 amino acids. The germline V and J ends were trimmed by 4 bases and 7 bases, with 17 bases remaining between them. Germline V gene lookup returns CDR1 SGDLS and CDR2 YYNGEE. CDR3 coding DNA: TGTGCCAGCAGCACCCGAACGGGGGGAAGTGAAAAACTGTTTTTT. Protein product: CASSTRTGGSEKLFF.